The T cell receptor (beta chain) described here comes from a study of T cells after yellow fever vaccination. The 5'RACE template-switching step produced TCR cDNA and added a universal primer site and UMIs. TCRdb analysed the 5' RACE reads with MiXCR anew, one entry per CDR3 protein. The data contain hundreds of thousands of distinct CDR3 sequences, roughly an eighth of them singletons. Study-wide findings and caveats: Among all clonotypes, a small share was observed in both CD4 and CD8 compartments.

CDR1 is MNHEY and CDR2 is SMNVEV in the germline V gene (reference sequence). The CDR3 is 12 amino acids. V lost 8 bases to trimming and J lost 5 bases, with 12 bases between them. The sample holds many counts of this clonotype. Antigen unknown. Source: PBMCs, taken on the day of the yellow fever booster vaccination. This receptor was obtained from a man aged 30 to 45 who received the YFV17D yellow fever vaccine. The chain is built from TRBV27 and TRBJ2-5; D is uncertain. The CDR3 protein is CASGLFLETQYF. The CDR3 DNA reads as TGTGCCAGCGGATTGTTCCTGGAGACCCAGTACTTC.